The rows below give T cell receptor beta chains drawn from one sample of a study of spatial heterogeneity in lung cancer. TCRdb called the 5' RACE reads again in MiXCR, with one record for every CDR3 protein. The sample shows under 25,000 distinct CDR3 sequences, just under 6% of them seen only once. The starting material was PBMCs, obtained at surgery. The receptor source for this set is a male donor with early-stage non-small cell lung cancer. The CDR3 runs from the conserved cysteine through the conserved F or W. The D gene is left open where the match is weak.

>TRBV5-1|-
CASKQSNEQFF
>TRBV12-3/TRBV12-4|TRBD1
CASSSPRGLGGELFF
>TRBV5-1|TRBD1
CASSPTTGVGTDTQYF
>TRBV28|TRBD2
CASSRPGLAGSSGELFF
>TRBV14|-
CASSQAPVLGEQYF
>TRBV3-1|-
CASSQSGGGVQPQHF
>TRBV28|-
CASSYSTDYEQYF
>TRBV6-2/TRBV6-3|-
CASSRHSQGGETQYF
>TRBV11-2|TRBD1
CASSSLRGRSYNEQFF
>TRBV7-2|-
CASRRQGGIYGYTF
>TRBV12-3/TRBV12-4|-
CASRRDPTGSGTQYF
>TRBV6-7|TRBD1
CASSSRQGAYEQYF
>TRBV20-1|TRBD2
CSAGLASDTQYF
>TRBV6-2/TRBV6-3|-
CASRERNEQFF
>TRBV7-3|-
CASSLTGDEQFF
>TRBV18|TRBD2
CASSRGTSENYEQYF
>TRBV20-1|-
CSAPGDYEQYF
>TRBV13|TRBD2
CASSGLLAGGGYEQYF
>TRBV23-1|TRBD1
CASRPPSHQWDRGQETQYF
>TRBV5-1|-
CASSQVWGPYEQYF
>TRBV14|-
CASSHAPEPEVEQYF
>TRBV2|-
CASSGSSRTGELFF